This TCR beta chain was obtained from a study of cytomegalovirus exposure and HLA in healthy donors. Study-level points and caveats: A missense variant in DCLRE1C was later tied to TCR beta V- and J-gene trimming. Specificity for CMV antigens was confirmed in vitro for a few of the CMV-associated chains. The listing of about 150 TCR beta chains classed them as cytomegalovirus-associated.

Regarding this clone: The antigen is unknown.

V trimming: 0 bases; J trimming: 7 bases; junction bases outside the gene matches: 6. The CDR3 is made up of 15 amino acids. Germline V gene data show CDR1 as SGDLS and CDR2 as YYNGEE. Primers for the PCR totalled 60 Vbeta and 13 Jbeta. In the original analysis: An analysis that came later counted some 85 million unique TCR beta chains, 10 million to 12 million shared. Generated by immunoSEQ multiplex PCR, the TCRdb table keeps only in-frame clones and is missing some. The DNA was the basis for D and trimming; V, J and clone size are from that table. The sample lists around 100,000 clones; over 60% were seen once.

The chain uses TRBV9 and TRBJ1-5, with 8 bases matching TRBD1. Material for sequencing was PBMCs. The sequence was collected from a man younger than 35 in good health and CMV-seropositive. CDR3 DNA: TGTGCCAGCAGCGTAGGAGGCCAGGGGGCACAGCCCCAGCATTTT. The encoded protein is CASSVGGQGAQPQHF. The full variable domain, completed using reference TRBV9 and TRBJ1-5, is DSGVTQTPKHLITATGQRVTLRCSPRSGDLSVYWYQQSLDQGLQFLIQYYNGEERAKGNILERFSAQQFPDLHSELNLSSLELGDSALYFCASSVGGQGAQPQHFGDGTRLSIL.